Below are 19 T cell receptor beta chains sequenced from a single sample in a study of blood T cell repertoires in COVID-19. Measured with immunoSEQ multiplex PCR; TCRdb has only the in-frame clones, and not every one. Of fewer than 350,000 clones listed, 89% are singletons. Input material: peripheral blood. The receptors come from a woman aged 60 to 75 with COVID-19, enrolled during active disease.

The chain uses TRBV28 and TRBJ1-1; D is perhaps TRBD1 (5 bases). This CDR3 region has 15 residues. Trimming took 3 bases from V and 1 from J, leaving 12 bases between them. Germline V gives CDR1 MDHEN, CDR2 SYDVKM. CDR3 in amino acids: CASSLSGRGNTEAFF. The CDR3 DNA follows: TGTGCCAGCAGTTTGTCCGGGAGGGGGAACACTGAAGCTTTCTTT.

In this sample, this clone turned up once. The CDR3 spells CSVSQGPLSGANVLTF. For the CDR3, the DNA is TGCAGCGTTTCACAGGGACCCCTCTCTGGGGCCAACGTCCTGACTTTC. The chain combines TRBV29-1 with TRBJ2-6; D may be TRBD1 (6 bases). CDR1 is SQVTM, CDR2 ANQGSEA, per germline. V shed 5 bases and J shed 0 bases, with 14 bases lying between them. This CDR3 contains 16 residues.

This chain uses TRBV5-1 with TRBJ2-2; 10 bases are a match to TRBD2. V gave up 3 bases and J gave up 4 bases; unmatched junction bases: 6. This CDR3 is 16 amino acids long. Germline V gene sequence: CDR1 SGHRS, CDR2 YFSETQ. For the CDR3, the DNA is TGCGCCAGCAGCTGGTCTAGCGGGGGAACCACCGGGGAGCTGTTTTTT. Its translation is CASSWSSGGTTGELFF.

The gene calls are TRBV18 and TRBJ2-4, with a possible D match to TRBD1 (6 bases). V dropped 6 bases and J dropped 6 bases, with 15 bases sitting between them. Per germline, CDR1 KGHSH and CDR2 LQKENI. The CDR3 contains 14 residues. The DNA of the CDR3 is TGTGCCAGCTCCACCAGGGGTTTGGGAAACATTCAGTACTTC. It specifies CASSTRGLGNIQYF.

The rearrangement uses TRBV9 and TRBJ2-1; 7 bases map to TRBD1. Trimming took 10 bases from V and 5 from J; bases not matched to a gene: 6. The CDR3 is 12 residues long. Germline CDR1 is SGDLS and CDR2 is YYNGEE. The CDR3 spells CASSGQHNEQFF. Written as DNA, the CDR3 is TGTGCCTCCTCGGGACAGCACAATGAGCAGTTCTTC.

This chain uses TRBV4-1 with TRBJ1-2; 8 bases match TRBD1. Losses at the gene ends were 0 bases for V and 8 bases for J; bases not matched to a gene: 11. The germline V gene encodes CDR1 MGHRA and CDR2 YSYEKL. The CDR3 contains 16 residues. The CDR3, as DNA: TGCGCCAGCAGCCAAGATAGGACAGGGAAAGTAATCGGCTACACCTTC. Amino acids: CASSQDRTGKVIGYTF.

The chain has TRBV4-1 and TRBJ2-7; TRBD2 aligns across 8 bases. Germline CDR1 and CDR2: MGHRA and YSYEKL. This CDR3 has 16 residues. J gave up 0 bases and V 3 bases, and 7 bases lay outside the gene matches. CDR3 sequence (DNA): TGCGCCAGCAGCCAGGGGACGAGCGGGGGCTCCTACGAGCAGTACTTC. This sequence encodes CASSQGTSGGSYEQYF.

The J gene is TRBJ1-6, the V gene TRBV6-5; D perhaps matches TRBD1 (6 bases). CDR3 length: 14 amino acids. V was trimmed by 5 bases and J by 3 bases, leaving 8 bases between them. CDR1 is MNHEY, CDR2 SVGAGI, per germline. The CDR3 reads CASSTGNYNSPLHF. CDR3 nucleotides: TGTGCCAGCAGTACAGGGAACTATAATTCACCCCTCCACTTT.

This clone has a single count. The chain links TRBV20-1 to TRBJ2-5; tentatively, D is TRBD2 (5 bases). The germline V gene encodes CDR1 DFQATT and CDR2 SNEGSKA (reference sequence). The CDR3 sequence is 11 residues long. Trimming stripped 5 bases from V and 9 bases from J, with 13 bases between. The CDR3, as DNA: TGCAGTGCTGCTACCCCCGGGGCCCAGTACTTC. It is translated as CSAATPGAQYF.

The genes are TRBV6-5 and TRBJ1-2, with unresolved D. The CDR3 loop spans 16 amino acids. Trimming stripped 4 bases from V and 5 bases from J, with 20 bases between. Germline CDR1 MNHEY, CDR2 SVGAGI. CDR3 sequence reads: CASSSFPRRASYGYTF. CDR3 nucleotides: TGTGCCAGCAGTTCCTTCCCCAGGCGGGCGTCGTATGGCTACACCTTC.

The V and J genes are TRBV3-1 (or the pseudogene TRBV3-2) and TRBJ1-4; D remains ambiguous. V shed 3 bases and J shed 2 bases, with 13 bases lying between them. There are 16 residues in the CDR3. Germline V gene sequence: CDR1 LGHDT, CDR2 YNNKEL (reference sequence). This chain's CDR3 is CASSQATGRTNEKLFF. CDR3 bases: TGTGCCAGCAGCCAGGCCACGGGAAGGACTAATGAAAAACTGTTTTTT.

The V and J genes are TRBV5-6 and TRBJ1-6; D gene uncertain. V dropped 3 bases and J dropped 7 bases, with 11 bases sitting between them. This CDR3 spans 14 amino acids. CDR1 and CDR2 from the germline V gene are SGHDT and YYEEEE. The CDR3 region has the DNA TGTGCCAGCAGCTCCCTTCGAAGCAATTCACCCCTCCACTTT. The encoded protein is CASSSLRSNSPLHF.

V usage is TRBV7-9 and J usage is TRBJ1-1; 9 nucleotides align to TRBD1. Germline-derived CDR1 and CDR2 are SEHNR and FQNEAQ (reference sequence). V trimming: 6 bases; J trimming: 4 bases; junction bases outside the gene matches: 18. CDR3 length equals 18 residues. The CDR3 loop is CASSLKFRTGVVGTEAFF. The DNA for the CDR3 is TGTGCCAGCAGTCTTAAATTTCGGACAGGGGTCGTCGGCACTGAAGCTTTCTTT.

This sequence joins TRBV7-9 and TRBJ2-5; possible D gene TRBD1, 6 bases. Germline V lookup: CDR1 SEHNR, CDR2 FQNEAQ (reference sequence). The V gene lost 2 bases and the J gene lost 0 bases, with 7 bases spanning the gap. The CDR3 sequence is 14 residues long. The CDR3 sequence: CASSLPGDQETQYF. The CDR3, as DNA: TGTGCCAGCAGCTTACCAGGGGACCAAGAGACCCAGTACTTC.

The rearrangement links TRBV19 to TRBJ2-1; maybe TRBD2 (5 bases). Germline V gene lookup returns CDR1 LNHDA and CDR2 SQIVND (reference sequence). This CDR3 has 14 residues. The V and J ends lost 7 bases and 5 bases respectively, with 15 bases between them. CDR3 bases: TGTGCCAGTATGCAACTAGGAAGACACAATGAGCAGTTCTTC. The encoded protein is CASMQLGRHNEQFF.

The CDR3 loop is CSAVSSAGNQPQHF. The CDR3 bases are TGCAGCGCTGTTTCTTCCGCGGGGAATCAGCCCCAGCATTTT. The chain has TRBV29-1 and TRBJ1-5; no clear D gene. The CDR3 is 14 residues long. Deletions cut 7 bases from V and 4 bases from J, with 17 bases between. Per the germline V gene, CDR1 is SQVTM and CDR2 is ANQGSEA.

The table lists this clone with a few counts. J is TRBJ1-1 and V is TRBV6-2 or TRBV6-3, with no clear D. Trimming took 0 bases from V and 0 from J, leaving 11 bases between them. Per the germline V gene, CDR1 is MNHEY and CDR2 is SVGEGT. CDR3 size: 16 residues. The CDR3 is CASSYSMWTLNTEAFF. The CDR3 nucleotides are TGTGCCAGCAGTTACTCGATGTGGACTTTGAACACTGAAGCTTTCTTT.

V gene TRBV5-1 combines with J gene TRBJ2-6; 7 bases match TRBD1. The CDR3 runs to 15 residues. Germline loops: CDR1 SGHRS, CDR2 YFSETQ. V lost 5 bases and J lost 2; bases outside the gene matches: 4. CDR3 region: CASSSQGAGANVLTF. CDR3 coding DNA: TGCGCCAGCAGTTCCCAGGGGGCTGGGGCCAACGTCCTGACTTTC.

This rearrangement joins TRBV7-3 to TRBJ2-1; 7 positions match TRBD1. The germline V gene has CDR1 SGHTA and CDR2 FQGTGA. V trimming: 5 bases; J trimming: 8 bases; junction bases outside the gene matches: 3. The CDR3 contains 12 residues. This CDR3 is CASSQQGDEQFF. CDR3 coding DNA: TGTGCCAGCAGCCAGCAGGGGGATGAGCAGTTCTTC.